This T cell receptor beta chain was sequenced for a study of blood T cell repertoires in COVID-19. For the study at large: The origin of the acute and convalescent COVID-19 samples was the United States, Italy and Spain. Sample material is recorded as cDNA or gDNA derived from T cells, B-cell-depleted T cells, or PBMCs.

Original processing methods: Nucleated cell number was recorded as an estimate derived from reference gene primer amplification. Sequencing used immunoSEQ multiplex PCR; TCRdb keeps in-frame clones, though not all of them. The V and J calls and clone size were taken over from that table, and D and trimming were inferred from the DNA. The sample lists 100,000 to 150,000 clones; about 80% were seen once. The length of the CDR3 is 13 residues. Per the germline V gene, CDR1 is MDHEN and CDR2 is SYDVKM. With 9 bases removed from V and 7 bases from J, the gap between germline ends came to 16 bases. The chain combines TRBV28 with TRBJ1-5; D is uncertain. This receptor was identified in a man in his sixties with acute or convalescent COVID-19. Sequencing was performed on peripheral blood. In nucleotides, the CDR3 is TGTGCCAGTCGAACTTCCCTCTGGCAGCCCCAGCATTTT. Its protein is CASRTSLWQPQHF.